The source of this TCR beta chain is a study of blood T cell repertoires in COVID-19. Study-level background: PBMCs, B-cell-depleted T cells, or T cells provided the cDNA or gDNA that made up the material.

Some clones are missing from TCRdb's copy, which holds only in-frame ones; the method was immunoSEQ multiplex PCR. The sample lists approximately 200,000 clones; 70% to 90% were seen once. Trimming at V came to 3 bases and at J to 7 bases, leaving 8 bases not matched to a gene. CDR1 is SQVTM, CDR2 ANQGSEA, per germline. This CDR3 has 14 residues. Assignment of participants to cohorts was predicated upon participant-reported clinical history. Recovery meant two consecutive negative NP/OP PCR tests, professional clearance, or resolved symptoms. The V and J genes are TRBV29-1 and TRBJ2-7; TRBD1 aligns across 11 bases. Sequencing input: PBMCs or T cells enriched from blood (not recorded which). The receptor was derived from a man aged 25 to 45 who had recovered from COVID-19. The CDR3 nucleotides read TGCAGCGTTGACGGACAGGGGGCCTCGGGTGAGCAGTACTTC. Residues: CSVDGQGASGEQYF.